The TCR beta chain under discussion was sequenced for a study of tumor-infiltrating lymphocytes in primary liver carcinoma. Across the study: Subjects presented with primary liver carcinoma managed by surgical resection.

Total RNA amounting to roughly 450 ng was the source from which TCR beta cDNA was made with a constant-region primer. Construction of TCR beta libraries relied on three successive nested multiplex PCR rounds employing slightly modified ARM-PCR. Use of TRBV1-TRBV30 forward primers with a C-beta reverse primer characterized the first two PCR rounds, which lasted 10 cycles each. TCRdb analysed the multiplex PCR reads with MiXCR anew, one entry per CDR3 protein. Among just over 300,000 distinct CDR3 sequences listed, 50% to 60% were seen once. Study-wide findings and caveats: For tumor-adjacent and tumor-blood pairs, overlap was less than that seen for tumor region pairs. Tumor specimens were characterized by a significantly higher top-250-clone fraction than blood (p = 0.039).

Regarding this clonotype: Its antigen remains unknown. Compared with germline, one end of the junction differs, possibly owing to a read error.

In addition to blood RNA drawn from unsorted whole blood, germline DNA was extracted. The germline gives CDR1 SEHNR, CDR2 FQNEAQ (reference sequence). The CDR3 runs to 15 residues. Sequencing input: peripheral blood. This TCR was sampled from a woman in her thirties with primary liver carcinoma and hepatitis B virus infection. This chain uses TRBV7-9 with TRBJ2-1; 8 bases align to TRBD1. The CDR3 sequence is CTSSFSRQGYNEQFF. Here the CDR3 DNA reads TGTACCAGCAGCTTCTCAAGACAGGGGTACAATGAGCAGTTCTTC. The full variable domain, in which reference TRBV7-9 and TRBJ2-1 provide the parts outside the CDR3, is DTGVSQNPRHKITKRGQNVTFRCDPISEHNRLYWYRQTLGQGPEFLTYFQNEAQLEKSRLLSDRFSAERPKGSFSTLEIQRTEQGDSAMYLCTSSFSRQGYNEQFFGPGTRLTVL.